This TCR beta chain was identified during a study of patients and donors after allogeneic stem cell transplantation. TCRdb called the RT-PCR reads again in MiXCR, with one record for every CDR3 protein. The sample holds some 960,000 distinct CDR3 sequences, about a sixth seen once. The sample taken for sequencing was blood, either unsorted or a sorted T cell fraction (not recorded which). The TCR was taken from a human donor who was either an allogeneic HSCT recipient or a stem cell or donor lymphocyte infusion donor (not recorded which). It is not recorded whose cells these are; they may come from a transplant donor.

CDR3 in amino acids: CASSLVPGPNTGELFF. In nucleotides, the CDR3 is TGTGCCAGCAGCTTAGTGCCAGGGCCAAACACCGGGGAGCTGTTTTTT. This sequence joins TRBV7-8 and TRBJ2-2; D may be TRBD1 (5 bases). CDR3 length: 16 residues. Germline loops: CDR1 SGHVS, CDR2 FQNEAQ. V was cut by 1 base and J by 2 bases, with 11 bases left in between.